Below, 25 T cell receptor beta chains from the same sample are listed, as sequenced in a study of lymphopenia after photon versus proton radiotherapy. The assay was immunoSEQ multiplex PCR, and TCRdb's table has in-frame clones only and misses some. The table has 39,000 or so clones, about 93% seen once. This sample comprised peripheral blood, obtained from a patient treated with photon-based radiotherapy. The receptors originated from a man aged 55-75 years with cholangiocarcinoma.

This chain links TRBV17 with TRBJ2-7; the table's D call of TRBD1 was not tested on the DNA. TRBV17 is an ORF; its function is uncertain. The CDR3 is 15 amino acids. The CDR3 DNA sequence: TGTGCCAGCAGCCCCTCCGACAGGGAAGTCGACGAGCAGTACTTC. Residues: CASSPSDREVDEQYF.

V gene TRBV15 combines with J gene TRBJ2-3; possibly TRBD2 for D (6 bases). Germline V lookup: CDR1 LNHNV, CDR2 YYDKDF (reference sequence). V was clipped by 3 bases and J by 4 bases, with 17 bases between them. The CDR3 spans 16 residues. CDR3 nucleotides: TGTGCCACCAGCAGGGACGGGCCAGGGAGGCCAGATACGCAGTATTTT. As protein: CATSRDGPGRPDTQYF.

The chain is built from TRBV5-5 and TRBJ2-7, with D perhaps TRBD2 (5 bases). Trimming cost V 0 bases and J 0 bases, with 13 bases left between them. Germline CDR1 reads SGHKS; CDR2 reads YYEKEE (reference sequence). The length of the CDR3 is 16 residues. CDR3 DNA sequence: TGTGCCAGCAGCTTGGACAGACTAAGGAGCTCCTACGAGCAGTACTTC. This sequence encodes CASSLDRLRSSYEQYF.

The V gene is TRBV7-9, the J gene TRBJ2-1; 7 bases line up with TRBD1. The CDR3 totals 14 residues. V dropped 10 bases and J dropped 0; count of bases not matched to a gene: 6. Germline CDR1 reads SEHNR; CDR2 reads FQNEAQ (reference sequence). The CDR3 DNA is TGTGCCATCCAGGGGGAACGCTCCTACAATGAGCAGTTCTTC. It codes for CAIQGERSYNEQFF. Using reference TRBV7-9 and TRBJ2-1 for the parts outside the CDR3, the full variable domain is DTGVSQNPRHKITKRGQNVTFRCDPISEHNRLYWYRQTLGQGPEFLTYFQNEAQLEKSRLLSDRFSAERPKGSFSTLEIQRTEQGDSAMYLCAIQGERSYNEQFFGPGTRLTVL.

The chain carries TRBV18 and TRBJ1-3; D is unresolved. CDR1 is KGHSH and CDR2 is LQKENI in the germline V gene. CDR3 size: 16 residues. Between the trimmed V and J ends, which lost 6 bases and 0 bases, there was a span of 15 bases. The DNA for the CDR3 is TGTGCCAGCTCTCTCCGACAAGAGACCTCTGGAAACACCATATATTTT. The encoded protein is CASSLRQETSGNTIYF.

The J gene is TRBJ2-1, the V gene TRBV6-1; D is tentatively TRBD1 or TRBD2 (6 bases each). Germline V CDR1 and CDR2: MNHNS, SASEGT. The CDR3 extends over 15 amino acids. The V gene lost 1 base and the J gene lost 7 bases, with 14 bases spanning the gap. The CDR3 region has the DNA TGTGCCAGCAGTGAAGGTGGGGGGCAGGGAAATGAGCAGTTCTTC. Translating it yields CASSEGGGQGNEQFF.

J is TRBJ2-1 and V is TRBV7-9, with 14 bases lining up with TRBD2. CDR3 length: 15 amino acids. Germline V lookup: CDR1 SEHNR, CDR2 FQNEAQ (reference sequence). V lost 5 bases to trimming and J lost 14 bases; unmatched junction nucleotides: 11. CDR3 residues: CASSSGTSGSPREFF. CDR3 DNA: TGTGCCAGCAGCAGCGGGACTAGCGGGAGCCCCCGGGAGTTCTTC.

V usage is TRBV6-6 and J usage is TRBJ2-7; 7 bases are shared with TRBD1. The trim removed 1 base at V and 0 bases at J, leaving 3 bases unmatched. CDR3 length equals 15 residues. Germline lookup yields CDR1 MNHNY and CDR2 SVGAGI (reference sequence). For the CDR3, the DNA is TGTGCCAGCAGTTACTTTAGGGACAGCTCCTACGAGCAGTACTTC. The encoded protein is CASSYFRDSSYEQYF.

This rearrangement joins TRBV6-1 to TRBJ2-7; D is uncertain. The germline V gene has CDR1 MNHNS and CDR2 SASEGT. Trimming stripped 2 bases from V and 3 bases from J, with 8 bases between. The CDR3 sequence is 13 residues long. This chain's CDR3 is CASSESLNYEQYF. The CDR3 DNA reads TGTGCCAGCAGTGAATCACTCAACTACGAGCAGTACTTC.

This chain joins TRBV2 and TRBJ2-7, with TRBD1 matching 7 bases. Losses at the gene ends were 6 bases for V and 4 bases for J; bases not matched to a gene: 9. Germline V gene sequence: CDR1 SNHLY, CDR2 FYNNEI. The CDR3 totals 14 residues. CDR3 protein: CASRAGRQGYEQYF. DNA of the CDR3: TGTGCCAGCAGGGCAGGACGACAGGGATACGAGCAGTACTTC. Using reference TRBV2 and TRBJ2-7 for the parts outside the CDR3, the full variable domain is EPEVTQTPSHQVTQMGQEVILRCVPISNHLYFYWYRQILGQKVEFLVSFYNNEISEKSEIFDDQFSVERPDGSNFTLKIRSTKLEDSAMYFCASRAGRQGYEQYFGPGTRLTVT.

V and J are TRBV19 and TRBJ2-7; D is uncertain. The V gene's germline CDR1 is LNHDA and CDR2 SQIVND (reference sequence). Trimming stripped 5 bases from V and 5 bases from J, with 19 bases between. This CDR3 contains 15 residues. CDR3: CASSETGSPADEQYF. The CDR3 coding sequence is TGTGCCAGTAGTGAAACCGGGTCCCCCGCCGACGAGCAGTACTTC. Full variable domain (rest looked up from reference TRBV19 and TRBJ2-7): DGGITQSPKYLFRKEGQNVTLSCEQNLNHDAMYWYRQDPGQGLRLIYYSQIVNDFQKGDIAEGYSVSREKKESFPLTVTSAQKNPTAFYLCASSETGSPADEQYFGPGTRLTVT.

The CDR3 region is CASSLRGDTQYF. The CDR3 DNA is TGTGCCAGCAGCTTGAGGGGGGATACGCAGTATTTT. The chain links TRBV5-8 to TRBJ2-3; a weak D match, TRBD1 (6 bases). CDR3 length equals 12 residues. V lost 1 base, J lost 6 bases, and 6 bases lay in between. Germline assignment: CDR1 SGHTS and CDR2 YDEGEE.

This clone was detected a few times. The chain carries TRBV10-1 and TRBJ2-7; D is unresolved. The CDR3 sequence is 12 residues long. Germline V gene lookup returns CDR1 WNHNN and CDR2 SYGVQD (reference sequence). Deletions cut 3 bases from V and 1 base from J, with 4 bases between. CDR3 in amino acids: CASSDSSYEQYF. In nucleotides, the CDR3 is TGCGCCAGCAGTGACAGTTCCTACGAGCAGTACTTC.

V gene TRBV6-1 combines with J gene TRBJ1-3; possible D gene TRBD1, 6 bases. The ends were cut back, 1 base at V and 0 bases at J, with 10 bases in the middle. The CDR3 consists of 16 residues. The germline gives CDR1 MNHNS, CDR2 SASEGT. The CDR3 DNA reads TGTGCCAGCAGTGAAGTGACAGGCCTCTCTGGAAACACCATATATTTT. Its translation: CASSEVTGLSGNTIYF.

The chain has TRBV19 and TRBJ1-2, with D maybe TRBD1 (5 bases). The ends were cut back, 8 bases at V and 3 bases at J, with 22 bases in the middle. CDR1 is LNHDA and CDR2 is SQIVND in the germline V gene (reference sequence). There are 16 residues in the CDR3. The CDR3 region has the DNA TGTGCCAGTCATCCAGCTTCGGGGCAGCAGTACTATGGCTACACCTTC. Protein sequence: CASHPASGQQYYGYTF. Based on the CDR3 plus reference TRBV19 and TRBJ1-2, the full variable domain is DGGITQSPKYLFRKEGQNVTLSCEQNLNHDAMYWYRQDPGQGLRLIYYSQIVNDFQKGDIAEGYSVSREKKESFPLTVTSAQKNPTAFYLCASHPASGQQYYGYTFGSGTRLTVV.

The J gene is TRBJ2-1, the V gene TRBV7-9; 8 nucleotides line up with TRBD2. Losses at the gene ends were 7 bases for V and 0 bases for J; bases not matched to a gene: 17. The germline gives CDR1 SEHNR, CDR2 FQNEAQ (reference sequence). CDR3 length: 19 residues. The CDR3: CASNSLLAGPKTSYNEQFF. The CDR3, as DNA: TGTGCCAGCAACTCATTGCTAGCGGGCCCGAAAACCTCCTACAATGAGCAGTTCTTC.

This chain links TRBV7-3 with TRBJ2-1, with 12 positions matching TRBD2. Per germline, CDR1 SGHTA and CDR2 FQGTGA. The CDR3 is made up of 14 amino acids. Losses at the gene ends were 5 bases for V and 10 bases for J; bases not matched to a gene: 6. CDR3 DNA: TGTGCCAGCAGCCCCGGACTAGCGGGAAACGAGCAGTTCTTC. Encoded protein: CASSPGLAGNEQFF.

This chain joins TRBV7-2 and TRBJ2-6; the D is unclear. Trimming removed 4 bases from V and 0 bases from J, with 7 bases in between. Germline-derived CDR1 and CDR2 are SGHTA and FQGNSA. The CDR3 is 15 residues long. The CDR3 DNA is TGTGCCAGCAGCTCAAGGAGCTCTGGGGCCAACGTCCTGACTTTC. Translated: CASSSRSSGANVLTF.

V is TRBV5-1 and J is TRBJ2-7; D gene ambiguous. V was clipped by 4 bases and J by 5 bases, with 19 bases between them. The CDR3 sequence is 15 residues long. CDR1 SGHRS and CDR2 YFSETQ come from the germline V gene. The CDR3 reads CASSQTTDVKDEQYF. DNA for the CDR3: TGCGCCAGCAGCCAAACGACGGACGTCAAAGACGAGCAGTACTTC.

The genes are TRBV4-1 and TRBJ1-4; 11 positions agree with TRBD1. V shed 3 bases and J 6 bases; nucleotides not matched to a gene: 9. Germline V gives CDR1 MGHRA, CDR2 YSYEKL. The CDR3 extends over 17 amino acids. The CDR3 DNA reads TGCGCCAGCAGCCACCTCCCTGGACAGGGGGCGCATGAAAAACTGTTTTTT. This codes for CASSHLPGQGAHEKLFF.

Relative to its sample, this clone is medium-sized. The chain employs TRBV4-1 and TRBJ2-7; 8 positions agree with TRBD2. V lost 3 bases and J lost 7; bases outside the gene matches: 11. CDR1 MGHRA and CDR2 YSYEKL come from the germline V gene. The CDR3 runs 15 residues. CDR3 region: CASSQPGTRGIEQYF. CDR3 nucleotide sequence: TGCGCCAGCAGCCAGCCCGGGACTAGAGGCATAGAGCAGTACTTC.

This sequence joins TRBV11-2 and TRBJ1-2; TRBD1 aligns across 7 bases. This CDR3 comprises 13 residues. In germline, CDR1 is SGHAT, CDR2 FQNNGV. V gave up 5 bases and J gave up 4 bases; unmatched junction bases: 4. The CDR3 coding sequence is TGTGCCAGCAGCCCCGGACAGGTCTATGGCTACACCTTC. This gives the protein CASSPGQVYGYTF.

The chain couples TRBV6-5 to TRBJ1-1; D is perhaps TRBD1 (6 bases). The CDR3 consists of 15 residues. V lost 2 bases, J lost 0 bases, and 10 bases lay in between. Germline-derived CDR1 and CDR2 are MNHEY and SVGAGI. CDR3 in amino acids: CASSYPGALNTEAFF. CDR3 in DNA: TGTGCCAGCAGTTACCCAGGGGCCCTGAACACTGAAGCTTTCTTT.

The chain is built from TRBV2 and TRBJ1-5, with 7 bases aligning to TRBD1. Germline-derived CDR1 and CDR2 are SNHLY and FYNNEI. This CDR3 has 14 residues. The J segment lost 3 bases and the V segment lost 7 bases, leaving 6 bases of the junction unmatched. CDR3 nucleotide sequence: TGTGCCAGCAACATAGGGGGCTTCAATCAGCCCCAGCATTTT. It encodes CASNIGGFNQPQHF.

The chain employs TRBV6-5 and TRBJ1-6, with 10 positions matching TRBD1. The CDR3 has 15 residues. V lost 1 base to trimming and J lost 10 bases; unmatched junction nucleotides: 4. Germline V CDR1 and CDR2: MNHEY, SVGAGI. The CDR3 DNA reads TGTGCCAGCAGTTACTACGGGACAGGGGAATCACCCCTCCACTTT. Translating it yields CASSYYGTGESPLHF.